This T cell receptor beta chain was profiled in a study of T cells in Graves' hyperthyroidism and ophthalmopathy. The authors deemed Graves' hyperthyroidism stable absent ophthalmopathy progression within 18 months. For the diagnoses, clinical symptoms, serum thyroxine and TRAb, thyroid ultrasound and orbital computed tomography were used. Researchers amplified the TCR beta CDR3 regions from RNA transcripts. HTBI primers drove first-round RT-PCR of the TCR CDR3. A single record per CDR3 protein comes from TCRdb applying MiXCR to the multiplex PCR reads. The sample contains under 350,000 distinct CDR3 sequences, around a sixth of which appear only once. Germline assignment: CDR1 GTSNPN and CDR2 SVGIG (reference sequence). The CDR3 totals 15 residues. V was clipped by 5 bases and J by 3 bases; unmatched bases: 10.

The material sequenced was blood. The receptor's source is a woman in her 50s with Graves' hyperthyroidism. The chain links TRBV30 to TRBJ2-3; 8 nucleotides match TRBD2. The CDR3 loop is CAWAPQRGWTDTQYF. As DNA, the CDR3 is TGTGCCTGGGCTCCCCAGCGGGGGTGGACAGATACGCAGTATTTT.